The entry that follows covers one T cell receptor (beta chain) sequence. Its antigen is unknown. Assay: immunoSEQ multiplex PCR; the TCRdb copy retains only in-frame clones and omits some. This repertoire shows around 300,000 clones, approximately 87% found once; its top ten account for around 5.5%. The length of the CDR3 is 14 residues. The germline V gene has CDR1 MNHEY and CDR2 SVGAGI. Trimming took 5 bases from V and 15 from J; bases not matched to a gene: 12. The data derive from a study of Ad26.COV2.S vaccination and SARS-CoV-2 variants. Treatment meaning: about 20 received Ad26.COV2.S at low or high dose, single or two shots; several received placebo; per-sample allocation not given. Day 63 after the first vaccine or placebo injection was the time point for sampling. Findings and caveats of the study: Those who received the vaccine showed greater spike-specific TCR breadth than those given placebo.

The sequence derives from a person aged 18 to 59 who received the Ad26.COV2.S COVID-19 vaccine or a placebo. Here the sequenced sample was peripheral blood, taken in a trial of Ad26.COV2.S vaccine versus placebo. This rearrangement joins TRBV6-5 to TRBJ1-6; 8 bases are shared with TRBD1. CDR3 sequence: CASSMDRVKAVLHF. DNA of the CDR3: TGTGCCAGCAGTATGGACAGGGTAAAGGCCGTCCTCCACTTT.